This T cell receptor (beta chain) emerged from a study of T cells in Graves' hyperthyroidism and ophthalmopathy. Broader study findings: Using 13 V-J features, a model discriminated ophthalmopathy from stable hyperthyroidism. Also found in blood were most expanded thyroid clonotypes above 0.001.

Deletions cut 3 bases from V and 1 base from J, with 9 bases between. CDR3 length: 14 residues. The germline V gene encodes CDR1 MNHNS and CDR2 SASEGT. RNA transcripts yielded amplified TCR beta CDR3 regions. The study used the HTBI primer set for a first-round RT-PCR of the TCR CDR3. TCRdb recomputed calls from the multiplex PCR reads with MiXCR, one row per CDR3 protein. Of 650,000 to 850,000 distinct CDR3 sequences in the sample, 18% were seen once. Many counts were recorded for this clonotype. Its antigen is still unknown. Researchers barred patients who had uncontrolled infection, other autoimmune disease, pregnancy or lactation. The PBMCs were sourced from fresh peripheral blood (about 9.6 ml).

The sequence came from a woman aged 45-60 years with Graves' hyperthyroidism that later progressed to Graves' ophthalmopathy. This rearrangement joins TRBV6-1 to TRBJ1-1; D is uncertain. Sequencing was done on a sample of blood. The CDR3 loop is CASSDGPANTEAFF. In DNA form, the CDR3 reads TGTGCCAGCAGTGACGGACCGGCGAACACTGAAGCTTTCTTT.